The 9 T cell receptor beta chains below all came from one sample that was sequenced in a study of glioma-infiltrating T cells after dendritic cell vaccination. Described time point: after dendritic cell vaccination, including at tumor progression/relapse. The table came from immunoSEQ multiplex PCR; TCRdb's copy has only in-frame clones and leaves some out. The repertoire holds fewer than 85,000 clones, with around 86% as singletons. Sample: blood, taken after dendritic cell vaccination. These receptors were collected from a human donor with glioblastoma.

This clone was seen a single time. This chain connects TRBV7-7 to TRBJ2-3; D perhaps matches TRBD1 (5 bases). CDR3 length equals 15 residues. V was trimmed by 5 bases and J by 3 bases, leaving 15 bases between them. Per germline, CDR1 SSHAT and CDR2 FNYEAQ (reference sequence). In DNA form, the CDR3 reads TGTGCCAGCAGCCGCGATCGACAGAGTACAGATACGCAGTATTTT. This encodes CASSRDRQSTDTQYF.

This rearrangement joins TRBV7-3 to TRBJ2-2; 11 bases match TRBD1. This CDR3 comprises 16 residues. The ends lost 3 bases at V and 4 bases at J; junction bases unmatched: 4. In germline, CDR1 is SGHTA, CDR2 FQGTGA. The CDR3 protein is CASSFGQGAGTGELFF. CDR3 nucleotide sequence: TGTGCCAGCAGCTTTGGACAGGGGGCGGGCACCGGGGAGCTGTTTTTT.

The chain is built from TRBV23-1 and TRBJ2-1, with 8 bases aligning to TRBD2. TRBV23-1 is an open reading frame whose function is uncertain. With V trimmed by 4 bases and J by 0 bases, 5 bases remained unmatched. The CDR3 runs to 16 residues. CDR3 sequence reads: CASSPGRGFSYNEQFF. The CDR3 nucleotides are TGCGCCAGCAGTCCCGGGAGGGGCTTCTCCTACAATGAGCAGTTCTTC.

In its sample, this clone was seen once. The chain joins TRBV6-1 to TRBJ2-3, with D tentatively TRBD2 (6 bases). V was pared by 8 bases and J by 4 bases, with 19 bases between. The CDR3 is made up of 15 amino acids. Germline V CDR1 and CDR2: MNHNS, SASEGT. CDR3 region: CASFPSGYGADTQYF. The CDR3 DNA follows: TGTGCCAGCTTCCCGAGCGGGTACGGGGCAGATACGCAGTATTTT.

This chain links TRBV7-2 with TRBJ2-7; 7 bases align to TRBD1. The CDR3 has 12 residues. Germline values: CDR1 SGHTA, CDR2 FQGNSA. The V and J ends lost 2 bases and 6 bases, in that order; junction bases with no gene match: 1. The CDR3 nucleotides read TGTGCCAGCAGCTTACAGGGGGTCGAGCAGTACTTC. The encoded protein is CASSLQGVEQYF.

V is TRBV5-1 and J is TRBJ1-1; 10 positions agree with TRBD1. Germline CDR1 SGHRS, CDR2 YFSETQ. V lost 7 bases, J lost 4 bases, and 7 bases stayed unmatched. CDR3 size: 14 residues. The DNA of the CDR3 is TGCGCCAGCGTTTCCGGGACAGGGGCCACTGAAGCTTTCTTT. The encoded protein is CASVSGTGATEAFF.

The chain employs TRBV6-5 and TRBJ2-7; TRBD1 agrees at 10 bases. This CDR3 comprises 16 residues. J was trimmed by 3 bases and V by 0 bases; bases with no gene match: 5. The germline CDR1 and CDR2 sequences are MNHEY and SVGAGI. Here the CDR3 reads CASSYSGTGVGYEQYF. In nucleotides, the CDR3 is TGTGCCAGCAGTTACTCTGGGACAGGGGTCGGCTACGAGCAGTACTTC.

This clone turned up a few times. The chain joins TRBV4-3 to TRBJ2-7; 8 nucleotides agree with TRBD2. The CDR3 extends over 14 amino acids. V was pared by 3 bases and J by 0 bases, with 1 base of the junction left unmatched. The germline V gene has CDR1 LGHNA and CDR2 YSLEER. In DNA form, the CDR3 reads TGCGCCAGCAGCCAGGGACTAGACTCCTACGAGCAGTACTTC. Amino acids: CASSQGLDSYEQYF.

The chain joins TRBV6-5 to TRBJ2-2; D is possibly TRBD2 (6 bases). Germline CDR1 and CDR2: MNHEY and SVGAGI. This CDR3 contains 15 residues. V lost 2 bases to trimming and J lost 2 bases, with 9 bases between them. The CDR3 protein is CASSYKDYNTGELFF. As DNA, the CDR3 is TGTGCCAGCAGTTACAAGGACTATAACACCGGGGAGCTGTTTTTT.